This TCR beta chain was sequenced for a study of shared clonotypes between healthy human individuals. Trimming left V 6 bases short and J 2 bases short, with 5 bases between. The CDR3 loop spans 11 amino acids. From germline, CDR1 is SGHAT and CDR2 FQNNGV. Per the study methods: Without quality scores, immunoSEQ junctional reads could not be filtered like full-length reads. Generated by immunoSEQ multiplex PCR, the TCRdb table keeps only in-frame clones and is missing some. That table gives V, J and clone size, and the DNA gave D and trimming. The sample yields some 300,000 clones, roughly 80% seen once. CD45RA+ naive and CD45RA-negative memory subsets were separated from CD4+ cells.

The V gene is TRBV11-2, the J gene TRBJ2-7; the D is unclear. The sequence was obtained from a man younger than 40 in good health. Source material: memory CD4+ T cells sorted from blood. Subset meaning: CD45RA-negative fraction. DNA of the CDR3: TGTGCCAGCAGTTCCCCCTACGAGCAGTACTTC. It codes for CASSSPYEQYF.